This passage covers 5 T cell receptor beta chains from one sample sequenced in a study of blood T cell repertoires in COVID-19. Method: immunoSEQ multiplex PCR; TCRdb's copy keeps in-frame clones and lacks some. The repertoire includes about 280,000 clones, approximately 86% of them detected once, and less than 2.5% sits in the top ten. The specimen was peripheral blood. These receptor sequences come from a woman aged 30 to 39 who had recovered from COVID-19.

J is TRBJ1-2 and V is TRBV5-1, with D hard to call. V was clipped by 0 bases and J by 0 bases, with 18 bases between them. Per germline, CDR1 SGHRS and CDR2 YFSETQ. This CDR3 contains 18 residues. As DNA, the CDR3 is TGCGCCAGCAGCTTGGCTGGAGACCGAACCATAACTAACTATGGCTACACCTTC. Amino acids: CASSLAGDRTITNYGYTF.

The gene calls are TRBV27 and TRBJ2-7; 11 bases map to TRBD1. The CDR3 contains 15 residues. V lost 4 bases and J lost 4; bases outside the gene matches: 6. CDR1 and CDR2 from the germline V gene are MNHEY and SMNVEV (reference sequence). The CDR3 DNA sequence: TGTGCCAGCAGTTCGGAGGACAGGGGGCTGTACGAGCAGTACTTC. Translating it yields CASSSEDRGLYEQYF.

The chain employs TRBV7-9 and TRBJ2-1; 16 bases are a match to TRBD2. Germline V gene sequence: CDR1 SEHNR, CDR2 FQNEAQ (reference sequence). V trimming: 3 bases; J trimming: 13 bases; junction bases outside the gene matches: 18. This CDR3 contains 19 residues. Here the CDR3 reads CASSFAASGTSGRANSQFF. CDR3 DNA sequence: TGTGCCAGCAGCTTTGCTGCCTCCGGGACTAGCGGGAGGGCCAATTCCCAGTTCTTC.

In DNA form, the CDR3 reads TGCGCCAGCAGCCAAAACAGCGGGGGGGCAGCTGAGCAGTTCTTC. Translating it yields CASSQNSGGAAEQFF. This sequence joins TRBV4-1 and TRBJ2-1, with TRBD2 matching 10 bases. Losses at the gene ends were 2 bases for V and 9 bases for J; bases not matched to a gene: 7. The CDR3 covers 15 residues. Germline V gene sequence: CDR1 MGHRA, CDR2 YSYEKL.

This chain connects TRBV4-1 to TRBJ2-1; the D is unclear. V shed 3 bases and J shed 10 bases, with 16 bases lying between them. The CDR3 covers 14 residues. Germline CDR1 is MGHRA and CDR2 is YSYEKL. The CDR3, as DNA: TGCGCCAGCAGCCACTCCAATAACCGAGTCGAGCAGTTCTTC. Its translation: CASSHSNNRVEQFF.